This T cell receptor (beta chain) was profiled in a study of blood T cell repertoires in COVID-19. Study-wide context: Both acute and convalescent COVID-19 samples were obtained from the United States, Italy and Spain. PBMCs, B-cell-depleted T cells, or T cells provided the cDNA or gDNA that made up the material.

The germline gives CDR1 SGHNT, CDR2 YENEEA. V lost 4 bases to trimming and J lost 6 bases; unmatched junction nucleotides: 7. The CDR3 is 14 amino acids. Per the study methods: Reference gene primer amplification gave estimated nucleated cell counts. TCRdb keeps only in-frame clones here, not all; method: immunoSEQ multiplex PCR. D and trimming were read from the DNA, whereas the V and J calls and clone size are those reported in that table. The sample comprises some 70,000 clones, roughly 83% of which are singletons, and around two fifths rests with the top ten. Sequenced: peripheral blood. The J gene is TRBJ2-3, the V gene TRBV11-3, with TRBD1 identical over 7 bases. This TCR derives from a man aged 80 or over with acute or convalescent COVID-19. CDR3 in DNA: TGTGCCAGCAGCTGGACAGGAGGAGGTGATACGCAGTATTTT. Translation gives CASSWTGGGDTQYF.